Sequencing of this T cell receptor beta chain was carried out in a study of cytomegalovirus exposure and HLA in healthy donors. Primers included in the PCR were 60 Vbeta and 13 Jbeta primers. Profiled with immunoSEQ multiplex PCR; TCRdb holds only in-frame clones, not every one. The data contain roughly 150,000 clones, approximately 83% of them singletons. With 0 bases clipped from V and 5 bases from J, the junction kept 5 bases outside the gene matches. This CDR3 has 15 amino acids. CDR1 and CDR2 from the germline V gene are SGDLS and YYNGEE. This receptor was taken from a boy aged 2-15 years in good health and CMV-seronegative. Sequencing was performed on PBMCs. The chain uses TRBV9 and TRBJ2-3, with 8 bases lining up with TRBD2. DNA of the CDR3: TGTGCCAGCAGCGTAGACGGGGGGGCAATAGATACGCAGTATTTT. Its translation: CASSVDGGAIDTQYF.